This is a list of T cell receptor beta chains from one sample in a study of cytomegalovirus exposure and HLA in healthy donors. The method was immunoSEQ multiplex PCR; TCRdb's version includes in-frame clones alone and lacks a portion of them. This repertoire includes about 130,000 clones. Sequenced: PBMCs. These receptors all come from a man aged 35-49 years in good health and CMV-seronegative. CDR3s include the opening cysteine and the closing phenylalanine or tryptophan. Fields, in order: J gene, CDR3 length, V gene, D gene, CDR3 DNA, CDR3 protein. A D gene is named only where the DNA matches it firmly.

>TRBJ2-1|12|TRBV30|NA
TGTGCCTGGAGCCCCGACCGGGGGGCCCAGTTCTTC
CAWSPDRGAQFF
>TRBJ2-3|13|TRBV29-1|TRBD1
TGCAGCGTGAATGGACAGGGCACAGATACGCAGTATTTT
CSVNGQGTDTQYF
>TRBJ2-5|13|TRBV5-4|TRBD2
TGTGCCTCCGGGGGGAGCGGCCAAGAGACCCAGTACTTC
CASGGSGQETQYF
>TRBJ2-5|14|TRBV7-7|TRBD2
TGTGCTAGCAGCCCGGGACTAGCGTTAGAGACCCAGTACTTC
CASSPGLALETQYF
>TRBJ2-7|15|TRBV21-1|NA
TGTGCCAGCAGCGGGCCCGGCGATTTAGAGTACGAGCAGTACTTC
CASSGPGDLEYEQYF
>TRBJ2-7|15|TRBV6-5|TRBD1
TGTGCCAGCAGTTACTCGGACAGGGCAACCTACGAGCAGTACTTC
CASSYSDRATYEQYF
>TRBJ2-5|13|TRBV7-7|NA
TGTGCTAGCAGCCTGGGCCCCAAAGAGACCCAGTACTTC
CASSLGPKETQYF
>TRBJ2-4|14|TRBV2|TRBD1
TGTGCCAGCAGGGGGACAGGACAGAAAAACATTCAGTACTTC
CASRGTGQKNIQYF
>TRBJ2-2|13|TRBV28|NA
TGTGCCAGCAGGTTAGGCCTCACCGGGGAGCTGTTTTTT
CASRLGLTGELFF
>TRBJ2-3|15|TRBV9|NA
TGTGCCAGCAGCGTAGACGGCGGAAGCACAGATACGCAGTATTTT
CASSVDGGSTDTQYF
>TRBJ2-3|15|TRBV7-2|TRBD1
TGTGCCAGCAGCTCGGGACAGGGATGGTCAGATACGCAGTATTTT
CASSSGQGWSDTQYF
>TRBJ2-7|11|TRBV20-1|NA
TGCAGTGGTCGGGAAAACTACGAGCAGTACTTC
CSGRENYEQYF
>TRBJ1-2|16|TRBV2|NA
TGTGCCAGCAGTTCCGTCAGGGCCGCTTATAACTATGGCTACACCTTC
CASSSVRAAYNYGYTF